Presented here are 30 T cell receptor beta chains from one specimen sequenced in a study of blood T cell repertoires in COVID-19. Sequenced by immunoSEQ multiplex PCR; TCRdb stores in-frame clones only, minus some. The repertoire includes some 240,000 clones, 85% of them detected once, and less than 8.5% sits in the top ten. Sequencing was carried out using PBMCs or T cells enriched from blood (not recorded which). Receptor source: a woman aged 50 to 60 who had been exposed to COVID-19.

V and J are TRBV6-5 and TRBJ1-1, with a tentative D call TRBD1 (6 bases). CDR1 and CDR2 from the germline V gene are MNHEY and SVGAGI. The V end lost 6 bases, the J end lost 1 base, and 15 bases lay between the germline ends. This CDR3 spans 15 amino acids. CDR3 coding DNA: TGTGCCAGCAGCCGAACCATCAGGGGGAACACTGAAGCTTTCTTT. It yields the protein CASSRTIRGNTEAFF.

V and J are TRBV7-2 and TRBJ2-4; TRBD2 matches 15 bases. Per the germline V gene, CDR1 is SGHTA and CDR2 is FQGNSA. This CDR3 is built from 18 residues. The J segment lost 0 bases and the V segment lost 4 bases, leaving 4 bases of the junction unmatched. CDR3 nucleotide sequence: TGTGCCAGCAGCTCAGGGACTAGCGGGGGGCAAGCCAAAAACATTCAGTACTTC. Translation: CASSSGTSGGQAKNIQYF.

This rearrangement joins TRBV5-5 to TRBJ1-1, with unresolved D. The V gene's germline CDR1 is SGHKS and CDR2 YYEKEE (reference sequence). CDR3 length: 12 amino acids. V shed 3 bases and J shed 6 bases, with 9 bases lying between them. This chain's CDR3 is CASSSTTAEAFF. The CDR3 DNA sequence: TGTGCCAGCAGCTCAACAACAGCTGAAGCTTTCTTT.

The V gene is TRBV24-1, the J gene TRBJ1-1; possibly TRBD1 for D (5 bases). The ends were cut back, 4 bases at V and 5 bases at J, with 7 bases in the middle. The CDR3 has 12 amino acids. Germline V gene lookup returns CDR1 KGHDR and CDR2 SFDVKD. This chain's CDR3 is CATSEGPTEAFF. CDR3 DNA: TGTGCCACCAGTGAGGGGCCTACTGAAGCTTTCTTT.

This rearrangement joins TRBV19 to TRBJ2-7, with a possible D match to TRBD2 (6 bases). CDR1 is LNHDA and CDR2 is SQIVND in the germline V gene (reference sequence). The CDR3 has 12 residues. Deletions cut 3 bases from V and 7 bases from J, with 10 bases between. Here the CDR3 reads CASSILGGEQYF. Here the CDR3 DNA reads TGTGCCAGTAGTATTTTGGGGGGAGAGCAGTACTTC.

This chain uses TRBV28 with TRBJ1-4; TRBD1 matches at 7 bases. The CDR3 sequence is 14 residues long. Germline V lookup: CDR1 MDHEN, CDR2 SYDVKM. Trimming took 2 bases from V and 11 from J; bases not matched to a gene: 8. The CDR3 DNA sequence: TGTGCCAGCAGTTTACAGGGGGTAGCCCAGAAACTGTTTTTT. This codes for CASSLQGVAQKLFF.

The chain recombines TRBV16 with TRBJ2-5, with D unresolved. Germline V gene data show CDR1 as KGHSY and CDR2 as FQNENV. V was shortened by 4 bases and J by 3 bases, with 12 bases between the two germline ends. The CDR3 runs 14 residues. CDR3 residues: CASSPLSRKETQYF. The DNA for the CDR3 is TGTGCCAGCAGCCCATTAAGCAGGAAAGAGACCCAGTACTTC. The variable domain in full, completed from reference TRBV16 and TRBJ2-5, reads GEEVAQTPKHLVRGEGQKAKLYCAPIKGHSYVFWYQQVLKNEFKFLISFQNENVFDETGMPKERFSAKCLPNSPCSLEIQATKLEDSAVYFCASSPLSRKETQYFGPGTRLLVL.

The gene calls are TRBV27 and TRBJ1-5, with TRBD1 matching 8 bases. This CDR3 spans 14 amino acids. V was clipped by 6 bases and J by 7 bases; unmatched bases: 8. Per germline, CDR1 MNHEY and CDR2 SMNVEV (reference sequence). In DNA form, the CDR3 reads TGTGCCAGCAGCCACGACAGGGGTGGGCAGCCCCAGCATTTT. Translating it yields CASSHDRGGQPQHF.

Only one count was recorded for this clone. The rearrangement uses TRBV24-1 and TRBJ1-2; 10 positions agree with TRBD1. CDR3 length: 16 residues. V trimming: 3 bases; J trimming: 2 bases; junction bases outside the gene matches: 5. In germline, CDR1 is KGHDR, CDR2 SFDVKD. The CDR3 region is CATSDPGQGDNYGYTF. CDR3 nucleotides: TGTGCCACCAGTGATCCCGGACAGGGGGACAACTATGGCTACACCTTC.

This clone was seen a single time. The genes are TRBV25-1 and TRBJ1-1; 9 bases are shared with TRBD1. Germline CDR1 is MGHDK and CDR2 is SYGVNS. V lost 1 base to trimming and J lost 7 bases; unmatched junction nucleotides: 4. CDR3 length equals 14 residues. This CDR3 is CASSEFRQGGEAFF. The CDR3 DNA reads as TGTGCCAGCAGTGAATTTAGACAGGGGGGTGAAGCTTTCTTT.

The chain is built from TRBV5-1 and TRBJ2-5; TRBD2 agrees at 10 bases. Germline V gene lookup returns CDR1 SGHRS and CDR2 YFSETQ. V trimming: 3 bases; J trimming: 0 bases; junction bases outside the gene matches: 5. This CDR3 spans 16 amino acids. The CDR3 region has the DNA TGCGCCAGCAGCTCTGCTAGCGGGGGTTACCAAGAGACCCAGTACTTC. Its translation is CASSSASGGYQETQYF.

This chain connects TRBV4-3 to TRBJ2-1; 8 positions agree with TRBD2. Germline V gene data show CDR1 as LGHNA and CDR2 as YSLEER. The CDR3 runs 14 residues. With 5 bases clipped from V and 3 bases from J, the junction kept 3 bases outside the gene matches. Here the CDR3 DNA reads TGCGCCAGCAGCGGGCGGGGGGTCTACAATGAGCAGTTCTTC. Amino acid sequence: CASSGRGVYNEQFF.

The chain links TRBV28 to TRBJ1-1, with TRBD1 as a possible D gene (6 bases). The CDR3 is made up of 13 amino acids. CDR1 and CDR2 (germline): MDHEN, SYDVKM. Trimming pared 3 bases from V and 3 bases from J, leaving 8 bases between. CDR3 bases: TGTGCCAGCAGTTTGGGGGCCTACACTGAAGCTTTCTTT. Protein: CASSLGAYTEAFF.

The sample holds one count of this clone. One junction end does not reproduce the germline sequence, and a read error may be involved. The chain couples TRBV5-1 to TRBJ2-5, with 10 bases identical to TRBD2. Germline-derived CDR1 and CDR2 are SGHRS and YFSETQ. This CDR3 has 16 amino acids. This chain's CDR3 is CASNLAPSGGGETQYF. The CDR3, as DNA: TGCGCCAGCAACTTGGCCCCCAGCGGGGGGGGAGAGACCCAGTACTTC. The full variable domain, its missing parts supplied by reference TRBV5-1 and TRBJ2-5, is KAGVTQTPRYLIKTRGQQVTLSCSPISGHRSVSWYQQTPGQGLQFLFEYFSETQRNKGNFPGRFSGRQFSNSRSEMNVSTLELGDSALYLCASNLAPSGGGETQYFGPGTRLLVL.

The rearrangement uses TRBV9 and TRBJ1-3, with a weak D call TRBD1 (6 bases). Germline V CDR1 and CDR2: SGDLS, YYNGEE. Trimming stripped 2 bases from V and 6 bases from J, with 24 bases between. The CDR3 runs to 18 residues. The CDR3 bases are TGTGCCAGCAGCGTTCAGGGACACTACCCCCCCGGGGAAAACACCATATATTTT. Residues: CASSVQGHYPPGENTIYF.

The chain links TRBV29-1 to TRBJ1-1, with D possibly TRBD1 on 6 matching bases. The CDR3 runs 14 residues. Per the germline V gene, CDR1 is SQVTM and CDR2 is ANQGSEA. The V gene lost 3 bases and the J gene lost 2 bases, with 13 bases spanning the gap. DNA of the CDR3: TGCAGCGTTGATATTACAGGGCACAACACTGAAGCTTTCTTT. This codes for CSVDITGHNTEAFF.

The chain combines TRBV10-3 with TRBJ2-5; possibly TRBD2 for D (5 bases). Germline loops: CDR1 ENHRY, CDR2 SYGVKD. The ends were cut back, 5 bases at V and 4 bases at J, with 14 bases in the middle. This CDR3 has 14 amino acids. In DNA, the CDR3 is TGTGCCATCAGTCCCGGGAAATCCTTAGAGACCCAGTACTTC. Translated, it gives CAISPGKSLETQYF.

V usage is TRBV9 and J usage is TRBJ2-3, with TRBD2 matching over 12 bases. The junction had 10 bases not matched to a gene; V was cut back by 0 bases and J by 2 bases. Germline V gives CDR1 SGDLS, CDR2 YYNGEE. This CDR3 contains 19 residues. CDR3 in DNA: TGTGCCAGCAGCGTAGTTAAGTCTGGACTAGCGGGGATCACAGATACGCAGTATTTT. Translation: CASSVVKSGLAGITDTQYF.

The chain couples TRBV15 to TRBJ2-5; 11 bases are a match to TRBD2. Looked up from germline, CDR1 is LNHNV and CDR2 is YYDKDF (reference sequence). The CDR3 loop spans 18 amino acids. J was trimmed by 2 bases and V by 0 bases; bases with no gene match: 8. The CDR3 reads CATSRDGPTSGGQETQYF. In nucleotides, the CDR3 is TGTGCCACCAGCAGAGATGGGCCCACTAGCGGGGGTCAAGAGACCCAGTACTTC. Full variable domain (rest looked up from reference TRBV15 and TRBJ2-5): DAMVIQNPRYQVTQFGKPVTLSCSQTLNHNVMYWYQQKSSQAPKLLFHYYDKDFNNEADTPDNFQSRRPNTSFCFLDIRSPGLGDTAMYLCATSRDGPTSGGQETQYFGPGTRLLVL.

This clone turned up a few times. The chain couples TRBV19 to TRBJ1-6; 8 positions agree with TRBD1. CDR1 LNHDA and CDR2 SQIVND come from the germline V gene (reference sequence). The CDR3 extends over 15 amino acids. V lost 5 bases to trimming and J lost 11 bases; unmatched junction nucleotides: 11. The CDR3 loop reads CASSAAGQGVAPLHF. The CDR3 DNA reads TGTGCCAGTAGTGCCGCCGGACAGGGTGTCGCACCCCTCCACTTT.

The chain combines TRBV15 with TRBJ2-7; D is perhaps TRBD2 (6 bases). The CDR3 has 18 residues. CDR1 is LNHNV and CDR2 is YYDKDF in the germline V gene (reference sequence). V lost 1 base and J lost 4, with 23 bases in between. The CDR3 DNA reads TGTGCCACCAGCAGAGGATCGACTGGAGGGACGTGGGGTTACGAGCAGTACTTC. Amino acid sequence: CATSRGSTGGTWGYEQYF.

The CDR3 DNA sequence: TGTGCCAGCAGCCGGACTAGCGGGGGGAATGAGCAGTTCTTC. Translated: CASSRTSGGNEQFF. J is TRBJ2-1 and V is TRBV7-8; TRBD2 aligns across 14 bases. CDR3 length equals 14 residues. Germline V CDR1 and CDR2: SGHVS, FQNEAQ. V gave up 5 bases and J gave up 7 bases; unmatched junction bases: 1.

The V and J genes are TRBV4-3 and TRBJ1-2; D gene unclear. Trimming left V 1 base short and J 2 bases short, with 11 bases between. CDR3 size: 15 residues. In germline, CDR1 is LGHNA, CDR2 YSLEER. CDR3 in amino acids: CASSQGGSGNYGYTF. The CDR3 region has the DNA TGCGCCAGCAGCCAAGGGGGTAGCGGCAACTATGGCTACACCTTC.

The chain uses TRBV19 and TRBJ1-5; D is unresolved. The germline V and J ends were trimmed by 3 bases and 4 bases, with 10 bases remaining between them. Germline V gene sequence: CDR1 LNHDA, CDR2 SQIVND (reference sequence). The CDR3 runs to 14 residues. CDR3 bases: TGTGCCAGTAGTATTGGGCGGGAAAATCAGCCCCAGCATTTT. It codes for CASSIGRENQPQHF.

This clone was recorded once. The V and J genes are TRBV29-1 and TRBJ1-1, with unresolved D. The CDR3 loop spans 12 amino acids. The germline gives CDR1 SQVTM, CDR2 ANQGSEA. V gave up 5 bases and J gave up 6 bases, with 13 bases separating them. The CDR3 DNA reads TGCAGCGTTCAGTTAACGACATCTGAAGCTTTCTTT. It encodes CSVQLTTSEAFF.

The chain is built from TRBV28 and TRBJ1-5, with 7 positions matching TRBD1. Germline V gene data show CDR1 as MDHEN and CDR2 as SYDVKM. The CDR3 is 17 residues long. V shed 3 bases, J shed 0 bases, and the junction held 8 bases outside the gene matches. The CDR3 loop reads CASSFGVQGHSNQPQHF. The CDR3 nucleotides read TGTGCCAGCAGTTTTGGGGTACAGGGGCATAGCAATCAGCCCCAGCATTTT.

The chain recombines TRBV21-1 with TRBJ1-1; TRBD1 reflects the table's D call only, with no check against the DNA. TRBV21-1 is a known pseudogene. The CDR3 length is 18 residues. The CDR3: CASSKLRRDRGRRTEAFF. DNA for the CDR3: TGTGCCAGCAGCAAATTAAGACGGGACAGGGGGCGAAGGACTGAAGCTTTCTTT.

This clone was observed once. Here the CDR3 reads CASSQGGSGNTIYF. CDR3 sequence (DNA): TGTGCCAGCAGTCAGGGGGGCTCTGGAAACACCATATATTTT. The chain has TRBV7-2 and TRBJ1-3; 7 nucleotides match TRBD1. The junction had 2 bases not matched to a gene; V was cut back by 6 bases and J by 0 bases. From germline, CDR1 is SGHTA and CDR2 FQGNSA. The CDR3 runs 14 residues.

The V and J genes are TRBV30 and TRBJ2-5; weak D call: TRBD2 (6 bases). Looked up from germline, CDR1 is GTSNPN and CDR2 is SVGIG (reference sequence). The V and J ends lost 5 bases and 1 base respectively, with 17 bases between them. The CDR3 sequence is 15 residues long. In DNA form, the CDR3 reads TGTGCCTGGTCCACGGGTGGCGGGGTCCAAGAGACCCAGTACTTC. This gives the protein CAWSTGGGVQETQYF. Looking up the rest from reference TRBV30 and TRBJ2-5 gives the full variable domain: SQTIHQWPATLVQPVGSPLSLECTVEGTSNPNLYWYRQAAGRGLQLLFYSVGIGQISSEVPQNLSASRPQDRQFILSSKKLLLSDSGFYLCAWSTGGGVQETQYFGPGTRLLVL.

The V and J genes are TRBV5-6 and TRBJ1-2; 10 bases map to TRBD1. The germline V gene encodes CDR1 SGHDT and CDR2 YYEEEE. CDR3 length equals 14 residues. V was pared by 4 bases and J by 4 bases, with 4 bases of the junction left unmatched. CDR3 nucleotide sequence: TGTGCCAGCAGCCTGGGACAGGGGACCTATGGCTACACCTTC. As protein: CASSLGQGTYGYTF. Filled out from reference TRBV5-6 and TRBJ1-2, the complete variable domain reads DAGVTQSPTHLIKTRGQQVTLRCSPKSGHDTVSWYQQALGQGPQFIFQYYEEEERQRGNFPDRFSGHQFPNYSSELNVNALLLGDSALYLCASSLGQGTYGYTFGSGTRLTVV.